This T cell receptor beta chain stems from a study of cytomegalovirus exposure and HLA in healthy donors. Libraries were prepared by immunoSEQ multiplex PCR; TCRdb keeps only in-frame clonotypes and omits some of them. The sample lists roughly 150,000 clones, 70% to 90% occurring once. The V gene end was trimmed by 11 bases and the J gene end by 5 bases; junction bases not matched to a gene: 5. The CDR3 is made up of 12 amino acids. Germline V gene data show CDR1 as SNHLY and CDR2 as FYNNEI. The chain carries TRBV2 and TRBJ1-2, with 10 bases matching TRBD1. The sample was PBMCs. This TCR was sampled from a woman younger than 35 in good health and CMV-seropositive. This CDR3 is CALGTGVYGYTF. In DNA form, the CDR3 reads TGTGCCTTAGGGACAGGGGTTTATGGCTACACCTTC.